This paragraph covers one T cell receptor beta chain sequence. CDR1 is KGHSH and CDR2 is LQKENI in the germline V gene. The V and J ends lost 3 bases and 0 bases respectively, with 14 bases between them. CDR3 length: 17 amino acids. TCRdb's table, derived via immunoSEQ multiplex PCR, lists solely in-frame clones and lacks some. Of 150,000 to 200,000 clones listed, 80% to 90% were seen once; the top ten hold roughly 19%. The data originate from a study of blood T cell repertoires in COVID-19. Study information: COVID-19 samples collected from the United States, Italy and Spain covered acute and convalescent phases.

V usage is TRBV18 and J usage is TRBJ1-4; a weak D match, TRBD1 (6 bases). Sequencing was carried out using peripheral blood. The clonotype was recovered from a woman in her sixties or seventies who had recovered from COVID-19. CDR3 residues: CASSPMTGPTTNEKLFF. The CDR3 bases are TGTGCCAGCTCACCCATGACAGGACCAACAACTAATGAAAAACTGTTTTTT.